One and the same sample provided the 11 T cell receptor beta chains below, sequenced in a study of shared clonotypes between healthy human individuals. Profiling relied on immunoSEQ multiplex PCR, and the TCRdb table lists in-frame clones only, not all of them. The table lists 2.5 million or so clones, just over 90% of them singletons. Specimen: naive CD4+ T cells sorted from blood. The subset denotes: CD45RA+ positively selected. The source of these receptors is a man aged 18 to 29 in good health.

On this clone: This likely comes from a read error, as the CDR3 has no conserved phenylalanine or tryptophan at its end. The chain joins TRBV30 to TRBJ2-4, with TRBD2 identical over 8 bases. Trimming cost V 6 bases and J 4 bases; bases outside gene matches: 5. CDR1 is GTSNPN, CDR2 SVGIG, per germline (reference sequence). This CDR3 has 13 amino acids. The CDR3 sequence: CACLSGVKNIQYL. The CDR3 nucleotides are TGTGCCTGCCTTAGCGGGGTAAAAAACATTCAGTACCTC.

On this clone: The sample carries other DNA sequences with the same CDR3. This chain connects TRBV19 to TRBJ1-4; TRBD1 matches 7 bases. Germline CDR1 is LNHDA and CDR2 is SQIVND (reference sequence). This CDR3 region has 14 residues. J gave up 8 bases and V 1 base, and 4 bases lay outside the gene matches. The CDR3 sequence is CASSIGQGDEKLFF. In DNA form, the CDR3 reads TGTGCCAGTAGTATAGGACAGGGCGACGAAAAACTGTTTTTT.

On this clone itself: The junction and the germline gene differ at one end; a read error may be behind it. This chain joins TRBV7-7 and TRBJ2-1; 7 bases fit TRBD1. The germline V gene has CDR1 SSHAT and CDR2 FNYEAQ (reference sequence). This CDR3 has 17 amino acids. The CDR3 reads CASSLATGTVGLNEQFF. The CDR3 DNA sequence: TGTGCTAGCAGCTTAGCAACGGGGACAGTGGGTCTCAATGAGCAGTTCTTC.

This sequence joins TRBV5-6 and TRBJ2-2; D possibly matches TRBD1 or TRBD2 (5 bases each). The CDR3 is 16 residues long. Germline V CDR1 and CDR2: SGHDT, YYEEEE. V lost 4 bases and J lost 2, with 15 bases in between. The CDR3 spells CASSRRRDRNTGELFF. Here the CDR3 DNA reads TGTGCCAGCAGCCGCCGAAGGGACCGTAACACCGGGGAGCTGTTTTTT.

This clone was seen a single time. The DNA of the CDR3 is TGTGCCAGCAGCACTAGCGGATTGAGCTCCTACGAGCAGTACTTC. This encodes CASSTSGLSSYEQYF. This chain uses TRBV6-5 with TRBJ2-7, with 8 bases identical to TRBD2. Trimming removed 6 bases from V and 0 bases from J; junction bases left unmatched: 7. The CDR3 covers 15 residues. Germline V lookup: CDR1 MNHEY, CDR2 SVGAGI.

The rearrangement uses TRBV2 and TRBJ2-1; no firm D call. This CDR3 has 13 residues. The V gene's germline CDR1 is SNHLY and CDR2 FYNNEI. Trimming removed 8 bases at V and 5 bases at J, with 13 bases between. The CDR3 DNA is TGTGCCAGCCACCGATGGACCGACAATGAGCAGTTCTTC. Protein sequence: CASHRWTDNEQFF.

With regard to this clone: Other DNA sequences of this sample code for an identical CDR3. The chain recombines TRBV2 with TRBJ2-5; D gene uncertain. The CDR3 consists of 14 residues. CDR1 and CDR2 (germline): SNHLY, FYNNEI. V lost 0 bases and J lost 5, with 10 bases in between. CDR3 residues: CASSEALGGETQYF. CDR3 DNA: TGTGCCAGCAGTGAAGCGCTGGGTGGGGAGACCCAGTACTTC.

The chain employs TRBV5-1 and TRBJ2-7, with a possible D match to TRBD1 (5 bases). Trimming removed 6 bases from V and 0 bases from J, with 16 bases in between. CDR1 is SGHRS, CDR2 YFSETQ, per germline. This CDR3 is 15 amino acids long. The CDR3 DNA reads TGCGCCAGCACCACGACACCACAGGACTCCTACGAGCAGTACTTC. It yields the protein CASTTTPQDSYEQYF.

The chain joins TRBV18 to TRBJ2-2; D remains unclear. Germline V CDR1 and CDR2: KGHSH, LQKENI. This CDR3 has 16 amino acids. V was pared by 1 base and J by 4 bases, with 13 bases between. CDR3 nucleotides: TGTGCCAGCTCACCACAGGAAGCTTCGGGCACCGGGGAGCTGTTTTTT. Protein: CASSPQEASGTGELFF. The complete variable domain, with remaining parts taken from reference TRBV18 and TRBJ2-2, reads NAGVMQNPRHLVRRRGQEARLRCSPMKGHSHVYWYRQLPEEGLKFMVYLQKENIIDESGMPKERFSAEFPKEGPSILRIQQVVRGDSAAYFCASSPQEASGTGELFFGEGSRLTVL.

This sequence joins TRBV30 and TRBJ1-5; D is possibly TRBD1 (5 bases). The CDR3 has 14 residues. V lost 1 base, J lost 4 bases, and 11 bases lay in between. Per the germline V gene, CDR1 is GTSNPN and CDR2 is SVGIG (reference sequence). The CDR3 loop reads CAWSEGSFNQPQHF. CDR3 coding DNA: TGTGCCTGGAGTGAGGGGAGCTTTAATCAGCCCCAGCATTTT.

This chain uses TRBV6-5 with TRBJ2-2, with TRBD1 identical over 8 bases. The CDR3 has 16 residues. V shed 2 bases and J 4 bases; nucleotides not matched to a gene: 6. From germline, CDR1 is MNHEY and CDR2 SVGAGI. This CDR3 is CASSYTDRAGTGELFF. The CDR3 DNA reads as TGTGCCAGCAGTTACACGGACAGGGCCGGCACCGGGGAGCTGTTTTTT.